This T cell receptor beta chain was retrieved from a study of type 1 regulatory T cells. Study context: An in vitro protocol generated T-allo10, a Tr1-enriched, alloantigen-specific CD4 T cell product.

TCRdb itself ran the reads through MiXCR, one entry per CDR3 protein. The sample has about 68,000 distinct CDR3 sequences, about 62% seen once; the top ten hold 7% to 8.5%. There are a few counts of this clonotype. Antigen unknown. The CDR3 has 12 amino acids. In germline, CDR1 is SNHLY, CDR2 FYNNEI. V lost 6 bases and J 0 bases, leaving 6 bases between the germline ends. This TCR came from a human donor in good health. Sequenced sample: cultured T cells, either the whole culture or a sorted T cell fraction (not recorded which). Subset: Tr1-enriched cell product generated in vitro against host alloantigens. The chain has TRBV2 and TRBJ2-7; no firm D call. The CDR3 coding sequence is TGTGCCAGCAGAGTCACCTCCTACGAGCAGTACTTC. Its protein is CASRVTSYEQYF.